This T cell receptor beta chain stems from a study of blood T cell repertoires in COVID-19. The participants were between about 18 and 90 years old and came from under 25 US areas. The study assigned cohorts using participant-reported clinical history. Donors of Cohort 3 who recovered were those that had two negative PCRs, clearance, or symptom resolution. V shed 3 bases and J 5 bases; nucleotides not matched to a gene: 15. The CDR3 covers 18 residues. Per germline, CDR1 SGHTA and CDR2 FQGNSA. Under the authors' procedure: Amplification of reference gene primers was used by the study to estimate nucleated cell counts. The assay was immunoSEQ multiplex PCR, and TCRdb's table has in-frame clones only and misses some. V, J and clone size reflect that table, while D and trimming were determined from the DNA. The data contain 300,000 to 350,000 clones, over 80% of them singletons.

The clonotype was recovered from a man younger than 45 who had recovered from COVID-19. The chain employs TRBV7-2 and TRBJ1-2; TRBD1 matches 10 bases. Sequenced: PBMCs or T cells enriched from blood (not recorded which). CDR3 sequence (DNA): TGTGCCAGCAGCTTGGACCGGGACAGGGGCGCCACCCGATATGGCTACACCTTC. Protein: CASSLDRDRGATRYGYTF.